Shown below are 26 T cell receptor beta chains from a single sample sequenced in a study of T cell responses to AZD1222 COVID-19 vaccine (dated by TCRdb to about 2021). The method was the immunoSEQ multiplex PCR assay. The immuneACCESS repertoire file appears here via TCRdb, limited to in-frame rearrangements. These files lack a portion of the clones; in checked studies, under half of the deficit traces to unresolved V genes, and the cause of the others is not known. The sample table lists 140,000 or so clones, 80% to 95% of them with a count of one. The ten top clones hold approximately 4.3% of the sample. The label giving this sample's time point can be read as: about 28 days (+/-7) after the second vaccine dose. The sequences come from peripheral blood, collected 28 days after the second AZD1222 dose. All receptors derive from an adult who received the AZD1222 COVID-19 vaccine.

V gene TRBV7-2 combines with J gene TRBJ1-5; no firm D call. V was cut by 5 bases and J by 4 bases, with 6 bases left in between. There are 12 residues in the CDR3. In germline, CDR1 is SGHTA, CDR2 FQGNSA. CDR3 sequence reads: CASSARNQPQHF. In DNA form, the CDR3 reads TGTGCCAGCAGCGCACGTAATCAGCCCCAGCATTTT. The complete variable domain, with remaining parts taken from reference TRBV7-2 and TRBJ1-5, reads GAGVSQSPSNKVTEKGKDVELRCDPISGHTALYWYRQSLGQGLEFLIYFQGNSAPDKSGLPSDRFSAERTGGSVSTLTIQRTQQEDSAVYLCASSARNQPQHFGDGTRLSIL.

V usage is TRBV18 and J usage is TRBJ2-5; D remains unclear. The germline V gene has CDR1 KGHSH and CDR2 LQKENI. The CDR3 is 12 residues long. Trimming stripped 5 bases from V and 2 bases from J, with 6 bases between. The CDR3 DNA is TGTGCCAGCTCAGTCTTACAAGAGACCCAGTACTTC. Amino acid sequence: CASSVLQETQYF.

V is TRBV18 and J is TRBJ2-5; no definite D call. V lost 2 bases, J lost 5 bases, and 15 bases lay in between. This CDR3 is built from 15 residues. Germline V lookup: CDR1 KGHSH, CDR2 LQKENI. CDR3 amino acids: CASSPKTGRLETQYF. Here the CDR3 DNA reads TGTGCCAGCTCACCAAAAACCGGACGGTTGGAGACCCAGTACTTC. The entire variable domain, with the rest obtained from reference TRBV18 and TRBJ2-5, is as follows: NAGVMQNPRHLVRRRGQEARLRCSPMKGHSHVYWYRQLPEEGLKFMVYLQKENIIDESGMPKERFSAEFPKEGPSILRIQQVVRGDSAAYFCASSPKTGRLETQYFGPGTRLLVL.

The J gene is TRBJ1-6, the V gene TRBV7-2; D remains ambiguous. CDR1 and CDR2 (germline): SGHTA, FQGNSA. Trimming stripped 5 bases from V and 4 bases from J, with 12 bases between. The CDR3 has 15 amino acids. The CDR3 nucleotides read TGTGCCAGCAGCCAACGCGCGCAGTATAATTCACCCCTCCACTTT. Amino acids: CASSQRAQYNSPLHF.

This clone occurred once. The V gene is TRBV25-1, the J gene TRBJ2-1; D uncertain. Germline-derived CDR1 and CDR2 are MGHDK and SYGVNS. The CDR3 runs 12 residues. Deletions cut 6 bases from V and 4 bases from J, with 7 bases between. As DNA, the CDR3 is TGTGCCAGCAGATCCGGGTACAATGAGCAGTTCTTC. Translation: CASRSGYNEQFF. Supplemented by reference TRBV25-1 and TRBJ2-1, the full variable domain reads EADIYQTPRYLVIGTGKKITLECSQTMGHDKMYWYQQDPGMELHLIHYSYGVNSTEKGDLSSESTVSRIRTEHFPLTLESARPSHTSQYLCASRSGYNEQFFGPGTRLTVL.

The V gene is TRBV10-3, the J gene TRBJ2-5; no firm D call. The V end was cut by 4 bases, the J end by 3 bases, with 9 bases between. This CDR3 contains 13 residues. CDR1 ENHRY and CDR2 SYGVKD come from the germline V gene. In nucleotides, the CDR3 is TGTGCCATCAGTGGTCTAGAAGAAGAGACCCAGTACTTC. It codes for CAISGLEEETQYF.

The CDR3 nucleotides are TGCAGCGTTGGACGGGGGCGCGGGACCAAAAACATTCAGTACTTC. The encoded protein is CSVGRGRGTKNIQYF. The chain uses TRBV29-1 and TRBJ2-4, with D possibly being TRBD1 or TRBD2 (6 bases each). The CDR3 totals 15 residues. Trimming pared 4 bases from V and 2 bases from J, leaving 15 bases between. Germline V lookup: CDR1 SQVTM, CDR2 ANQGSEA.

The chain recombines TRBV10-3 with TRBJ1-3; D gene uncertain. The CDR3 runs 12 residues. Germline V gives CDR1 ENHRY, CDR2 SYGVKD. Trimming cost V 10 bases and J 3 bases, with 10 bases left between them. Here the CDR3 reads CATSADGNTIYF. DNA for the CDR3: TGTGCCACCTCGGCGGATGGAAACACCATATATTTT.

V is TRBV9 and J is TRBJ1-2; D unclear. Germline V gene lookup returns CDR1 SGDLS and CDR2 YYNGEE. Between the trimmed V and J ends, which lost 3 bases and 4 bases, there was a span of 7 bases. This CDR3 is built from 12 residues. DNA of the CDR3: TGTGCCAGCAGCGCGACGGCCTATGGCTACACCTTC. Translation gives CASSATAYGYTF.

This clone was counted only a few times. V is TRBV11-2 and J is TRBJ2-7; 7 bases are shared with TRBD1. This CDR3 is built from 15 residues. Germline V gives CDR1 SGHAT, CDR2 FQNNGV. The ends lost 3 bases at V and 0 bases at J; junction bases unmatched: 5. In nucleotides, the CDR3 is TGTGCCAGCAGCTTTACCCGACAGGGCTCCTACGAGCAGTACTTC. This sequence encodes CASSFTRQGSYEQYF. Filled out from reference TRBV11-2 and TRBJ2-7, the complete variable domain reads EAGVAQSPRYKIIEKRQSVAFWCNPISGHATLYWYQQILGQGPKLLIQFQNNGVVDDSQLPKDRFSAERLKGVDSTLKIQPAKLEDSAVYLCASSFTRQGSYEQYFGPGTRLTVT.

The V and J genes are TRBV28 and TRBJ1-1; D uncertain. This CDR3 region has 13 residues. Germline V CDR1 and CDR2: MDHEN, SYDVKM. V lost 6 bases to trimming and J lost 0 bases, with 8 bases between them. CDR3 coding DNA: TGTGCCAGCAGCCCGAGATTGAACACTGAAGCTTTCTTT. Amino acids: CASSPRLNTEAFF.

The CDR3 coding sequence is TGTGCCAGCAGCCAAGATTATACTAGCGGGGGGTATTCGGTCTACAATGAGCAGTTCTTC. Translating gives CASSQDYTSGGYSVYNEQFF. The rearrangement joins TRBV3-1 (or the pseudogene TRBV3-2) to TRBJ2-1, with TRBD2 matching over 12 bases. V shed 0 bases and J 3 bases; nucleotides not matched to a gene: 12. This CDR3 comprises 20 residues. CDR1 is LGHDT and CDR2 is YNNKEL in the germline V gene (reference sequence).

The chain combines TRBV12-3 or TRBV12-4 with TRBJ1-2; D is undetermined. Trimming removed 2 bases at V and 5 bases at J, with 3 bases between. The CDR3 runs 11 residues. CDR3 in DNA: TGTGCCAGCAGTTTACTGTATGGCTACACCTTC. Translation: CASSLLYGYTF.

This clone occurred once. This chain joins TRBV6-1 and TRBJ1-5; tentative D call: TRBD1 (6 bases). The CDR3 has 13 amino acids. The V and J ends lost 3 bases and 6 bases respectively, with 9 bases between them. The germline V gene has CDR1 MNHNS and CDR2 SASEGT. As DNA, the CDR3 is TGTGCCAGCAGTGAGACAGGTAGTCAGCCCCAGCATTTT. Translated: CASSETGSQPQHF.

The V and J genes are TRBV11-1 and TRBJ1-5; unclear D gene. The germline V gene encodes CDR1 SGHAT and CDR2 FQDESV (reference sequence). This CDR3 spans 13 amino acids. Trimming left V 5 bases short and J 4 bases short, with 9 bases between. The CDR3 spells CASSPDRNQPQHF. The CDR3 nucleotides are TGTGCCAGCAGCCCGGACCGAAATCAGCCCCAGCATTTT.

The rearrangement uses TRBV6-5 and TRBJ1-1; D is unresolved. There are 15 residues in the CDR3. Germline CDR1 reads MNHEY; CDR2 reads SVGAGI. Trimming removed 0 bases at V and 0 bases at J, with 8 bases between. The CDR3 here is CASSYSGHMNTEAFF. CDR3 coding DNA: TGTGCCAGCAGTTACTCAGGCCACATGAACACTGAAGCTTTCTTT.

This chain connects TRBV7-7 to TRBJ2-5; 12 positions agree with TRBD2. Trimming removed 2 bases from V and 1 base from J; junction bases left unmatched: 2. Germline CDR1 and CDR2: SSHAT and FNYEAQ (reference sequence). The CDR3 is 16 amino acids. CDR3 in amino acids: CASSLSSGRAQETQYF. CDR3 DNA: TGTGCCAGCAGCTTATCTAGCGGGAGGGCCCAAGAGACCCAGTACTTC.

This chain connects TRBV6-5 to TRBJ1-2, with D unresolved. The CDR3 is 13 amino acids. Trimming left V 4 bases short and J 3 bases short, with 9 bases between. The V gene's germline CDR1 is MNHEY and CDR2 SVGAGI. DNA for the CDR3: TGTGCCAGCAGTTCAGGCCGGCACTATGGCTACACCTTC. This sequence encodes CASSSGRHYGYTF.

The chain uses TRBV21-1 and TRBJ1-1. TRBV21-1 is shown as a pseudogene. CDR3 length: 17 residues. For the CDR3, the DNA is TGTGCCAGCAGCAAAGGGTATCGTAGGGACCCCTGCTCCGAAGCTTTCTTT. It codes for CASSKGYRRDPCSEAFF.

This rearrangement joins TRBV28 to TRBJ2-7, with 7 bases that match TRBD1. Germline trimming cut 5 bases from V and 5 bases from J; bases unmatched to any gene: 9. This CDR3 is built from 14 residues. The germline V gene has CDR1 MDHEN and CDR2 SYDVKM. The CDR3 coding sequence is TGTGCCAGCAGTCCGCAGGGGGACCGACACGAGCAGTACTTC. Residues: CASSPQGDRHEQYF. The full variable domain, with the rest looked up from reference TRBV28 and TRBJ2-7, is DVKVTQSSRYLVKRTGEKVFLECVQDMDHENMFWYRQDPGLGLRLIYFSYDVKMKEKGDIPEGYSVSREKKERFSLILESASTNQTSMYLCASSPQGDRHEQYFGPGTRLTVT.

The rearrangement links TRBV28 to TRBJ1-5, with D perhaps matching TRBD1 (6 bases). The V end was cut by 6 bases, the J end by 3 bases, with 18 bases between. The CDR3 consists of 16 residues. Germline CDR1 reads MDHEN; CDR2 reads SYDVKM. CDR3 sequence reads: CASRQGTGFFNQPQHF. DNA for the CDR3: TGTGCCAGCAGACAAGGAACAGGGTTTTTCAATCAGCCCCAGCATTTT.

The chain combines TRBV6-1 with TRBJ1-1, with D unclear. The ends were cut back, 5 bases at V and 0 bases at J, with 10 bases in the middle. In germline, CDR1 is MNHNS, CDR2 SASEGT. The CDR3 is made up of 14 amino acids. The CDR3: CASSSQSMNTEAFF. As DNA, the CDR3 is TGTGCCAGCAGTTCTCAGAGCATGAACACTGAAGCTTTCTTT.

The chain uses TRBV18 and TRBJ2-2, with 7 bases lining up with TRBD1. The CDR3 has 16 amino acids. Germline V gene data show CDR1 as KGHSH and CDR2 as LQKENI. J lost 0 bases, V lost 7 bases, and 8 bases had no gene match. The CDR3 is CASFPSGTANTGELFF. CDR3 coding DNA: TGTGCCAGCTTCCCCTCGGGGACAGCGAACACCGGGGAGCTGTTTTTT.

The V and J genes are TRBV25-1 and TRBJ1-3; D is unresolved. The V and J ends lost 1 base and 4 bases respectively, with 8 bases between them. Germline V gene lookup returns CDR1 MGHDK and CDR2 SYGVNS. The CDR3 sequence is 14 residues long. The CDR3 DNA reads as TGTGCCAGCAGTGAATTTACAGCAGGAAACACCATATATTTT. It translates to CASSEFTAGNTIYF.

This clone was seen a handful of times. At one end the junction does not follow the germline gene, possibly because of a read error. CDR3 residues: CASSLRQGRVVVF. The CDR3 region has the DNA TGTGCCAGCAGCCTACGACAGGGGAGGGTCGTGGTCTTC. The gene calls are TRBV7-9 and TRBJ2-1; possible D gene TRBD1, 8 bases. CDR3 length: 13 residues. Germline lookup yields CDR1 SEHNR and CDR2 FQNEAQ (reference sequence).

The CDR3 DNA follows: TGCGCCAGCAGCTTGGGGCCTAGCGGGGCAATATACAATGAGCAGTTCTTC. This translates into CASSLGPSGAIYNEQFF. The chain has TRBV5-1 and TRBJ2-1, with 9 bases lining up with TRBD2. The CDR3 has 17 amino acids. The germline V gene has CDR1 SGHRS and CDR2 YFSETQ. J gave up 4 bases and V 0 bases, and 8 bases lay outside the gene matches.